A single sample is the source of the 12 T cell receptor beta chains below, sequenced in a study of T cells in Graves' hyperthyroidism and ophthalmopathy. From RNA transcripts, TCR beta CDR3 regions were amplified. HTBI primers were employed in a first-round RT-PCR of the TCR CDR3. TCRdb re-analysed the multiplex PCR reads in MiXCR, keeping a single row per CDR3 protein. Here the sample spans roughly 290,000 distinct CDR3 sequences, approximately 15% being singletons. Sequencing input: blood. These receptors were collected from a woman between 40 and 55 years old with Graves' hyperthyroidism.

This clonotype showed up many times. The chain carries TRBV2 and TRBJ1-2, with unresolved D. CDR1 is SNHLY and CDR2 is FYNNEI in the germline V gene. The CDR3 consists of 12 residues. Trimming stripped 4 bases from V and 8 bases from J, with 11 bases between. CDR3 nucleotides: TGTGCCAGCAGTGTTCGGGTATTAGGCTACACCTTC. Amino acids: CASSVRVLGYTF.

This clonotype was seen many times. The V call is TRBV20-1, the J call TRBJ2-5, with 12 bases aligning to TRBD2. Germline V gene lookup returns CDR1 DFQATT and CDR2 SNEGSKA (reference sequence). With V trimmed by 4 bases and J by 5 bases, 14 bases remained unmatched. The CDR3 is 17 amino acids. CDR3 sequence (DNA): TGCAGTGCTACCAGGACTAGCGGGATGGTTTTAGGGGAGACCCAGTACTTC. Encoded protein: CSATRTSGMVLGETQYF.

The chain has TRBV7-9 and TRBJ2-1; D may be TRBD2 (7 bases). Germline CDR1 is SEHNR and CDR2 is FQNEAQ (reference sequence). CDR3 size: 15 residues. Trimming removed 5 bases at V and 9 bases at J, with 20 bases between. The CDR3 DNA is TGTGCCAGCAGCCCCCCCCCGGGGGGCACGCGTGAGCAGTTCTTC. Protein: CASSPPPGGTREQFF. The whole variable domain, filled in from reference TRBV7-9 and TRBJ2-1, reads DTGVSQNPRHKITKRGQNVTFRCDPISEHNRLYWYRQTLGQGPEFLTYFQNEAQLEKSRLLSDRFSAERPKGSFSTLEIQRTEQGDSAMYLCASSPPPGGTREQFFGPGTRLTVL.

The sample holds many counts of this clonotype. The chain is built from TRBV14 and TRBJ1-1, with TRBD1 matching 7 bases. The V gene's germline CDR1 is SGHDN and CDR2 FVKESK. This CDR3 contains 17 residues. The V gene end was trimmed by 0 bases and the J gene end by 2 bases; junction bases not matched to a gene: 9. The CDR3 region is CASSQELDRPYNTEAFF. DNA of the CDR3: TGTGCCAGCAGCCAAGAGTTGGACAGGCCTTACAACACTGAAGCTTTCTTT.

Turning to this clonotype: The junction departs from the called germline gene at one end, perhaps through a read error. The rearrangement joins TRBV3-1 to TRBJ2-2, with 12 nucleotides matching TRBD2. The CDR3 runs 17 residues. Germline-derived CDR1 and CDR2 are LGHDT and YNNKEL (reference sequence). CDR3 DNA sequence: TGTGCCAGCAGCCAAGAACGACTAGCGGGAGTCGCCGGGGAGCTGCTTTTT. Translated: CASSQERLAGVAGELLF.

This clonotype showed up just a few times. The V and J genes are TRBV18 and TRBJ2-1; a weak D match, TRBD2 (6 bases). The CDR3 has 15 amino acids. The ends were cut back, 5 bases at V and 4 bases at J, with 15 bases in the middle. Germline lookup yields CDR1 KGHSH and CDR2 LQKENI. The CDR3 DNA reads TGTGCCAGCTCAATCCAACGGGGGAGTTACAATGAGCAGTTCTTC. Translated: CASSIQRGSYNEQFF. Full variable domain (missing parts from reference TRBV18 and TRBJ2-1): NAGVMQNPRHLVRRRGQEARLRCSPMKGHSHVYWYRQLPEEGLKFMVYLQKENIIDESGMPKERFSAEFPKEGPSILRIQQVVRGDSAAYFCASSIQRGSYNEQFFGPGTRLTVL.

The V call is TRBV20-1, the J call TRBJ2-2, with TRBD2 matching 10 bases. Germline V gene sequence: CDR1 DFQATT, CDR2 SNEGSKA (reference sequence). With 5 bases clipped from V and 6 bases from J, the junction kept 12 bases outside the gene matches. CDR3 length: 16 residues. For the CDR3, the DNA is TGCAGTGCTGGGGCGAGCGGGAGGGCCCCTTCCGGGGAGCTGTTTTTT. It translates to CSAGASGRAPSGELFF.

The CDR3 loop reads CATRETPTNEKLFF. DNA for the CDR3: TGTGCCACCAGAGAGACACCAACTAATGAAAAACTGTTTTTT. The J gene is TRBJ1-4, the V gene TRBV15; D remains unclear. Germline V gene sequence: CDR1 LNHNV, CDR2 YYDKDF (reference sequence). The germline V and J ends were trimmed by 6 bases and 0 bases, with 8 bases remaining between them. The CDR3 is 14 residues long. Drawing the rest from reference TRBV15 and TRBJ1-4, the complete variable domain is DAMVIQNPRYQVTQFGKPVTLSCSQTLNHNVMYWYQQKSSQAPKLLFHYYDKDFNNEADTPDNFQSRRPNTSFCFLDIRSPGLGDTAMYLCATRETPTNEKLFFGSGTQLSVL.

In this sample, this clonotype turned up many times. J is TRBJ2-2 and V is TRBV5-1; TRBD2 is a possible D gene (7 bases). The V gene lost 2 bases and the J gene lost 6 bases, with 11 bases spanning the gap. Germline values: CDR1 SGHRS, CDR2 YFSETQ. The CDR3 has 14 amino acids. The CDR3 sequence is CASSFQGRAGELFF. CDR3 bases: TGCGCCAGCAGCTTCCAGGGGAGGGCCGGGGAGCTGTTTTTT.

In this sample, this clonotype turned up a few times. The V and J genes are TRBV19 and TRBJ2-7, with 13 bases matching TRBD2. V was pared by 5 bases and J by 5 bases, with 3 bases of the junction left unmatched. The germline V gene encodes CDR1 LNHDA and CDR2 SQIVND (reference sequence). This CDR3 is built from 14 residues. CDR3 loop: CASSPGLAGNEQYF. The DNA of the CDR3 is TGTGCCAGTAGTCCGGGACTAGCGGGAAACGAGCAGTACTTC. Full variable domain (remainder filled in from reference TRBV19 and TRBJ2-7): DGGITQSPKYLFRKEGQNVTLSCEQNLNHDAMYWYRQDPGQGLRLIYYSQIVNDFQKGDIAEGYSVSREKKESFPLTVTSAQKNPTAFYLCASSPGLAGNEQYFGPGTRLTVT.

This clonotype was counted at least ten times. The chain links TRBV5-1 to TRBJ1-1; D is ambiguous. CDR3 length equals 13 residues. Germline V gene lookup returns CDR1 SGHRS and CDR2 YFSETQ. The ends were cut back, 4 bases at V and 0 bases at J, with 7 bases in the middle. The CDR3 sequence: CASSEGMNTEAFF. Written as DNA, the CDR3 is TGCGCCAGCAGCGAGGGAATGAACACTGAAGCTTTCTTT.

This clonotype appeared many times. This rearrangement joins TRBV5-1 to TRBJ2-3; TRBD1 aligns across 9 bases. Germline lookup yields CDR1 SGHRS and CDR2 YFSETQ. Losses at the gene ends were 0 bases for V and 3 bases for J; bases not matched to a gene: 5. CDR3 length: 16 residues. In DNA, the CDR3 is TGCGCCAGCAGCTTGGTGGGGACAGGGCAAACAGATACGCAGTATTTT. It specifies CASSLVGTGQTDTQYF.